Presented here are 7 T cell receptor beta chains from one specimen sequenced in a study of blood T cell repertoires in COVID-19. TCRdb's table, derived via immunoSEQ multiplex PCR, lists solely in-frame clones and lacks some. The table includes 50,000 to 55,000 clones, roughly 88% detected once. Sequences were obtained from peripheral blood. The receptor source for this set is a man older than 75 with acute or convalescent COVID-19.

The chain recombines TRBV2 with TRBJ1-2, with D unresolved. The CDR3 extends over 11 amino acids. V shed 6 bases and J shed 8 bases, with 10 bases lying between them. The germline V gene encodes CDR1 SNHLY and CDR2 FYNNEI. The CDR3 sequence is CASSVIVGYTF. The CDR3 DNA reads TGTGCCAGCAGCGTTATCGTAGGCTACACCTTC.

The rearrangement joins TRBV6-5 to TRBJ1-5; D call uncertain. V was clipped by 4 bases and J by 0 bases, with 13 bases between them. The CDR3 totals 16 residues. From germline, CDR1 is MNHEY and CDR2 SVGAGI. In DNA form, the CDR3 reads TGTGCCAGCAGTTCGGGAGGGAGCTATAGCAATCAGCCCCAGCATTTT. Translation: CASSSGGSYSNQPQHF.

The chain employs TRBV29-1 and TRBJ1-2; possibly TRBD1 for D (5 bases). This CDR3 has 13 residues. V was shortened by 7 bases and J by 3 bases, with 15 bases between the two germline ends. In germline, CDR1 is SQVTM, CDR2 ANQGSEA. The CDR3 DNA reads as TGCAGCGCCCCGACCCCAGGGCACTATGGCTACACCTTC. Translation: CSAPTPGHYGYTF. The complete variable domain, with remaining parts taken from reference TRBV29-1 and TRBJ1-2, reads SAVISQKPSRDICQRGTSLTIQCQVDSQVTMMFWYRQQPGQSLTLIATANQGSEATYESGFVIDKFPISRPNLTFSTLTVSNMSPEDSSIYLCSAPTPGHYGYTFGSGTRLTVV.

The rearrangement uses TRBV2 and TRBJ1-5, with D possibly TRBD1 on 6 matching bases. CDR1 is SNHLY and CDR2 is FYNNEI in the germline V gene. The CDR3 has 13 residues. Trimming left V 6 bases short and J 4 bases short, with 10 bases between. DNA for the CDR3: TGTGCCAGCAGCCTCGGGACAAATCAGCCCCAGCATTTT. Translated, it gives CASSLGTNQPQHF.

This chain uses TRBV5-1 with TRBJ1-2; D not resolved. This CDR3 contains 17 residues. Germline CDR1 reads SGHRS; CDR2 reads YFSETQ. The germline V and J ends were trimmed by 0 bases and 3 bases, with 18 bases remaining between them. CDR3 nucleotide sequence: TGCGCCAGCAGCTTGGACCCTTCGGTGATCCGAGACTATGGCTACACCTTC. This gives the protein CASSLDPSVIRDYGYTF.

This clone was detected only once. CDR3 residues: CASSVAGGRNEQFF. The CDR3 nucleotides read TGTGCCAGCAGTGTTGCGGGGGGGCGGAATGAGCAGTTCTTC. The J gene is TRBJ2-1, the V gene TRBV6-4, with 9 bases that match TRBD2. Germline CDR1 reads MRHNA; CDR2 reads SNTAGT. V lost 4 bases to trimming and J lost 7 bases; unmatched junction nucleotides: 5. CDR3 length: 14 amino acids.

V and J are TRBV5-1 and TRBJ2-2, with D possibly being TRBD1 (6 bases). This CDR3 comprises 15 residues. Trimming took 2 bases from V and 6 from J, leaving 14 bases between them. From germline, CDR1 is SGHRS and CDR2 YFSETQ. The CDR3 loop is CASSLQGLKSGELFF. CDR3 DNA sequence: TGCGCCAGCAGCTTACAGGGATTGAAGTCCGGGGAGCTGTTTTTT.